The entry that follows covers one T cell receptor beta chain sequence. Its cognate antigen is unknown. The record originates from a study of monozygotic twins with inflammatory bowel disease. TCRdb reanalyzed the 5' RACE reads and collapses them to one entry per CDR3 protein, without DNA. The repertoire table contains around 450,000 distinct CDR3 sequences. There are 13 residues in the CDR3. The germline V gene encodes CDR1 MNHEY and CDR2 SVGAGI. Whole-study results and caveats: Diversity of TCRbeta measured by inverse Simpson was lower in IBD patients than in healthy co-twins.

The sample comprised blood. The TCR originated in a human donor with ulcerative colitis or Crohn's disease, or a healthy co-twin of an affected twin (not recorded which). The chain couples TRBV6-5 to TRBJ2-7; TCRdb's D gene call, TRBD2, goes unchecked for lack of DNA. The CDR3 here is CASSYLAGNEQYF.